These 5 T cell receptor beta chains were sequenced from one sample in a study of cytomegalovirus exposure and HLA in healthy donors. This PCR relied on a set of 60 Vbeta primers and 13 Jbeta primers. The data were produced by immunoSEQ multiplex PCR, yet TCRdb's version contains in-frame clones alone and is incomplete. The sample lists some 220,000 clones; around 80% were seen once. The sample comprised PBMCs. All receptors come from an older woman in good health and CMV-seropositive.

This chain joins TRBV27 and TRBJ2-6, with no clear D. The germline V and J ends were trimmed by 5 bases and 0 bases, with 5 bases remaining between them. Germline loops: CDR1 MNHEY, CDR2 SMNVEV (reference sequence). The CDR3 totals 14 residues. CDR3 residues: CASSAPSGANVLTF. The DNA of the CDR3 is TGTGCCAGCAGTGCGCCCTCTGGGGCCAACGTCCTGACTTTC.

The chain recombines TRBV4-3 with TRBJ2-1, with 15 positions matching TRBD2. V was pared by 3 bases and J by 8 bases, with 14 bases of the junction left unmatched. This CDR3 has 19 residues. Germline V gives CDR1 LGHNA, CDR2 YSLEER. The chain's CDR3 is CASSHSGTSGGPSGDEQFF. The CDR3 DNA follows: TGCGCCAGCAGCCACTCCGGGACTAGCGGGGGGCCGAGCGGGGATGAGCAGTTCTTC.

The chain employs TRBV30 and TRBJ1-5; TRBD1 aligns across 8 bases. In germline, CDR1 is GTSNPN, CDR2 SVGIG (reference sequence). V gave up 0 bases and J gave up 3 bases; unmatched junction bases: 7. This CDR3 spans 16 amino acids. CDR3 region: CAWSVRTGLNNQPQHF. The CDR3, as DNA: TGTGCCTGGAGTGTAAGGACAGGGTTGAACAATCAGCCCCAGCATTTT.

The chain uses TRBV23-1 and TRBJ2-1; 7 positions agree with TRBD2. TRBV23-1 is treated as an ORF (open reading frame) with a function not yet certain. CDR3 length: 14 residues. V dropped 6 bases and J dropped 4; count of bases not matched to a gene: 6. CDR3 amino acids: CASSPWRGYNEQFF. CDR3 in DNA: TGCGCCAGCAGCCCTTGGCGGGGGTACAATGAGCAGTTCTTC.

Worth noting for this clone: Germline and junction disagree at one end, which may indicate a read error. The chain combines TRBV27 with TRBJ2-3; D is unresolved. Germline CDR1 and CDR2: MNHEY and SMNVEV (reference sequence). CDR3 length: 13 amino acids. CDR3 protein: CASSNDRTDPQYF. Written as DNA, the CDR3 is TGTGCCAGCAGCAACGATAGAACAGATCCGCAGTATTTT.